These T cell receptor beta chains were read from a single sample in a study of cytomegalovirus exposure and HLA in healthy donors. Method: immunoSEQ multiplex PCR; TCRdb's copy keeps in-frame clones and lacks some. The sample includes tens of thousands of clones, around 69% of them seen just once. Sample: PBMCs. The receptors come from a young man in good health and CMV-seronegative. Each CDR3 is given with its conserved first and last residue. D genes are given only for firm matches. Size is omitted from some rows. Given values are once, few, many or a class for expanded clones.

j_call v_call clone_size d_call cdr3_aa cdr3_nt
TRBJ2-1 TRBV19 NA NA CASSMDFSRREQFF TGTGCCAGTAGTATGGACTTTTCTCGGCGTGAGCAGTTCTTC
TRBJ2-1 TRBV18 NA NA CASSPPGQRVNEQFF TGTGCCAGCTCACCACCGGGCCAGAGGGTAAATGAGCAGTTCTTC
TRBJ2-1 TRBV7-9 NA NA CASSLGGRDGDEQFF TGTGCCAGCAGCTTAGGAGGGAGAGATGGTGATGAGCAGTTCTTC
TRBJ1-2 TRBV4-1 NA TRBD1 CASSQDRTGGASNYGYTF TGCGCCAGCAGCCAAGATAGGACAGGGGGCGCATCAAACTATGGCTACACCTTC
TRBJ1-4 TRBV29-1 few NA CSVEVTGEKLFF TGCAGCGTTGAAGTAACCGGGGAAAAACTGTTTTTT
TRBJ1-2 TRBV7-9 NA TRBD1 CSSSLRDRPNYGYTF TGTTCCAGCAGCCTTCGGGACAGACCTAACTATGGCTACACCTTC
TRBJ2-1 TRBV5-1 NA NA CASSLYLGRRVF TGCGCCAGCAGCTTGTACCTCGGGAGAAGGGTCTTC
TRBJ2-5 TRBV6-1 NA NA CATQGYQETQYF TGTGCCACCCAGGGGTACCAAGAGACCCAGTACTTC
TRBJ2-7 TRBV18 NA NA CASSLASYEQYF TGTGCCAGCTCACTAGCATCCTACGAGCAGTACTTC
TRBJ1-1 TRBV2 NA NA CASSSGAGTEAFF TGTGCCAGCAGTTCAGGGGCTGGCACTGAAGCTTTCTTT
TRBJ1-1 TRBV19 once NA CASSIPGGGNTEAFF TGTGCCAGTAGTATTCCCGGGGGGGGAAACACTGAAGCTTTCTTT
TRBJ2-5 TRBV28 NA TRBD2 CASRGEGLKEQYF TGTGCCAGCCGGGGGGAGGGCCTTAAAGAGCAGTACTTC
TRBJ1-2 TRBV20-1 few NA CSARAGGYTF TGCAGTGCTAGAGCGGGTGGCTACACCTTC
TRBJ2-5 TRBV4-1 NA NA CASSQDPEPETQYF TGCGCCAGCAGCCAAGATCCGGAGCCGGAGACCCAGTACTTC
TRBJ2-2 TRBV27 NA NA CASSLYSPNTGELFF TGTGCCAGCAGTTTATACTCACCTAACACCGGGGAGCTGTTTTTT
TRBJ1-5 TRBV19 NA TRBD1 CAVKAGTGYNQPQHF TGTGCCGTCAAAGCCGGGACAGGCTACAATCAGCCCCAGCATTTT
TRBJ2-7 TRBV18 NA NA CASSPDPTVHYEQYF TGTGCCAGCTCACCAGACCCGACAGTACACTACGAGCAGTACTTC
TRBJ2-7 TRBV28 once TRBD1 CASSLPTGSYEQYF TGTGCCAGCAGTTTGCCGACAGGGAGCTACGAGCAGTACTTC
TRBJ1-6 TRBV19 few NA CASSPRQKNNSPLHF TGTGCCAGTAGTCCTCGACAGAAGAATAATTCACCCCTCCACTTT
TRBJ2-7 TRBV28 NA NA CASSFRDEQYF TGTGCCAGCAGTTTCCGAGACGAGCAGTACTTC
TRBJ2-2 TRBV5-1 NA TRBD2 CASSPFGGENTGELFF TGCGCCAGCAGCCCCTTTGGGGGGGAGAACACCGGGGAGCTGTTTTTT
TRBJ1-5 TRBV18 NA TRBD1 CASSLGQADHSNQPQHF TGTGCCAGCTCCTTGGGACAGGCTGATCATAGCAATCAGCCCCAGCATTTT
TRBJ2-7 TRBV10-3 NA NA CAISESGDFSYEQYF TGTGCCATCAGTGAGTCAGGAGACTTTTCCTACGAGCAGTACTTC
TRBJ1-5 TRBV6-1 few NA CASSEPGRNQPQHF TGTGCCAGCAGTGAACCCGGGAGGAATCAGCCCCAGCATTTT
TRBJ2-1 TRBV11-2 NA TRBD2 CASSPGLATYNEQFF TGTGCCAGCAGCCCTGGACTAGCTACCTACAATGAGCAGTTCTTC
TRBJ2-7 TRBV6-5 NA TRBD1 CASSDREVYEQYF TGTGCCAGCAGTGACAGGGAAGTGTACGAGCAGTACTTC
TRBJ2-3 TRBV7-3 NA NA CASSLQGNWLYF TGTGCCAGCAGTCTACAGGGTAATTGGTTGTATTTT
TRBJ2-1 TRBV2 NA NA CASSEERMSYNEQFF TGTGCCAGCAGTGAAGAGCGTATGTCCTACAATGAGCAGTTCTTC
TRBJ2-5 TRBV12-1 NA NA CASSFVGRAIVETQYF TGTGCCAGCAGCTTTGTAGGCAGGGCGATTGTAGAGACCCAGTACTTC
TRBJ1-4 TRBV9 NA NA CASSLAPHPGDEKLFF TGTGCCAGCAGCCTAGCCCCACATCCGGGGGATGAAAAACTGTTTTTT
TRBJ1-5 TRBV5-1 few NA CAPRGVQPQHF TGTGCCCCCCGCGGTGTCCAGCCCCAGCATTTT
TRBJ1-2 TRBV6-5 NA NA CASSYSRVSYGYPF TGTGCCAGCAGTTACTCCAGGGTGTCCTATGGCTACCCCTTC
TRBJ1-1 TRBV13 NA NA CASSLRGTSNTEAFF TGTGCCAGCAGCTTAAGGGGGACCTCGAACACTGAAGCTTTCTTT
TRBJ2-1 TRBV9 NA TRBD2 CASSAWTSGGGQFF TGTGCCAGCAGCGCGTGGACTAGCGGGGGGGGGCAGTTCTTC
TRBJ2-7 TRBV18 NA NA CASSPQPGGASYEQYF TGTGCCAGCTCACCACAGCCGGGGGGCGCCTCCTACGAGCAGTACTTC
TRBJ1-2 TRBV7-3 NA NA CASSLWQAILYGYTF TGTGCCAGCAGCTTATGGCAGGCGATTCTCTATGGCTACACCTTC